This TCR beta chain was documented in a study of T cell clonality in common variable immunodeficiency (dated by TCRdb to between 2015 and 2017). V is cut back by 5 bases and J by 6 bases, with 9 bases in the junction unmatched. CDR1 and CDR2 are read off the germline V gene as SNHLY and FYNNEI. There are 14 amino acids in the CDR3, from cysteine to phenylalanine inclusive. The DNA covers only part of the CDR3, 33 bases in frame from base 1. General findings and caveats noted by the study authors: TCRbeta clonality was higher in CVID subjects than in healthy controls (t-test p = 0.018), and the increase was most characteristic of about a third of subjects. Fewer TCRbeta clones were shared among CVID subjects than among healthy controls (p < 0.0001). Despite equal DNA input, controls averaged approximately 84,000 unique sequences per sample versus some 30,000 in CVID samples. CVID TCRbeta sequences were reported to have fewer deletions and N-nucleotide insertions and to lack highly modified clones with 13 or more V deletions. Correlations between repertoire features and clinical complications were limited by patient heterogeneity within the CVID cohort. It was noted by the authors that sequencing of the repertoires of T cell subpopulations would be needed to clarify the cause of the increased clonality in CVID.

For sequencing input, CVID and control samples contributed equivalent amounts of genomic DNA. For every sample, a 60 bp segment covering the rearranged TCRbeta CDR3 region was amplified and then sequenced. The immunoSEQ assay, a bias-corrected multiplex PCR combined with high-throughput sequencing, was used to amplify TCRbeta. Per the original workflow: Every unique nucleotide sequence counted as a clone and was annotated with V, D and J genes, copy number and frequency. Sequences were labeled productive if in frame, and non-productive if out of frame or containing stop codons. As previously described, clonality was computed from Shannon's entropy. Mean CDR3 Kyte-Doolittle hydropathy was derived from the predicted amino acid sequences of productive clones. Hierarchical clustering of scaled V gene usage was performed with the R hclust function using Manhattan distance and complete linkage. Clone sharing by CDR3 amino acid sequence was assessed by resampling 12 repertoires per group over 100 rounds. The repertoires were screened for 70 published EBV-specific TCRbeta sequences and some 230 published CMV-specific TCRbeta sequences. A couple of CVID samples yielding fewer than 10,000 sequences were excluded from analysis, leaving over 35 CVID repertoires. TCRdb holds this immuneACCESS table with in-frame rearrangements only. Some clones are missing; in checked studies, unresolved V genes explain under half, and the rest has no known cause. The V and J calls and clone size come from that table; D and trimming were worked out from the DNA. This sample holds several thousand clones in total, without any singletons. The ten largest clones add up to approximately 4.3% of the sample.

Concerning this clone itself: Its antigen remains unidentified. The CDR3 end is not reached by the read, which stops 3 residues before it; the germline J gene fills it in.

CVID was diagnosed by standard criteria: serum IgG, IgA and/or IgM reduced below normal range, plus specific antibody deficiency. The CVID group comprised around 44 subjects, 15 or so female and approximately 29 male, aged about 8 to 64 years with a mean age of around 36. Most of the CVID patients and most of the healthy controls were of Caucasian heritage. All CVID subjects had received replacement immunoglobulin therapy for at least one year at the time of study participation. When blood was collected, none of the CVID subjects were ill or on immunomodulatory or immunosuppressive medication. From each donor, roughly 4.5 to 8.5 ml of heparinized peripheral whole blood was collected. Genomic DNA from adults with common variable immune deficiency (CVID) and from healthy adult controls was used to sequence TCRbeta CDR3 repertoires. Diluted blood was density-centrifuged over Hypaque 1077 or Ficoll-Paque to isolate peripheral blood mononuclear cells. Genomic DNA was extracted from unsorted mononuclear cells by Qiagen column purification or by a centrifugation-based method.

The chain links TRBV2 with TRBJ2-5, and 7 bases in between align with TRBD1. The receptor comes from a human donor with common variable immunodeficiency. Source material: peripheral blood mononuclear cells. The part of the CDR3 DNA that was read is TGTGCCAGCAGTAAACAGGGGCGGAATAAGACC. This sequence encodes CASSKQGRNKT. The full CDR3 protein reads CASSKQGRNKTQYF.